The 10 T cell receptor beta chains in this list originate from one sample, sequenced in a study of OX40 agonist ivuxolimab in advanced cancers. The library was made by the immunoSEQ multiplex PCR assay. The table was pulled from immuneACCESS by TCRdb, which kept in-frame rearrangements only. Such tables lose some clones; where checked, under half of the loss comes from unresolved V genes, and the rest has no known cause. The sample records around 75,000 clones, roughly nine tenths of which are singletons. Clones ranked in the top ten supply about 2.3% of the sample. The sequenced sample was CD4+ or CD8+ T cells sorted from blood, obtained in a trial of the OX40 agonist ivuxolimab. These receptors all come from an adult with an advanced solid tumor such as melanoma, head and neck, liver or kidney cancer.

The genes are TRBV28 and TRBJ2-7, with D maybe TRBD2 (7 bases). V lost 5 bases to trimming and J lost 5 bases, with 16 bases between them. The CDR3 is 14 amino acids. Germline lookup yields CDR1 MDHEN and CDR2 SYDVKM. The CDR3 bases are TGTGCCAGCAGTACACTCGCGGGGGCTCACGAGCAGTACTTC. Translation: CASSTLAGAHEQYF.

The chain is built from TRBV18 and TRBJ1-4, with unresolved D. Germline V gene sequence: CDR1 KGHSH, CDR2 LQKENI. This CDR3 is built from 16 residues. Trimming left V 4 bases short and J 0 bases short, with 12 bases between. The CDR3 spells CASSQTVGPTNEKLFF. For the CDR3, the DNA is TGTGCCAGCTCACAAACAGTAGGTCCAACTAATGAAAAACTGTTTTTT.

The CDR3: CASSWDRGRSTDTQYF. CDR3 DNA: TGTGCCAGCTCCTGGGACAGGGGGCGAAGCACAGATACGCAGTATTTT. The V gene is TRBV18, the J gene TRBJ2-3; 12 bases map to TRBD1. The germline gives CDR1 KGHSH, CDR2 LQKENI. Trimming removed 6 bases from V and 0 bases from J; junction bases left unmatched: 4. The CDR3 runs 16 residues.

This chain joins TRBV6-1 and TRBJ1-5; D uncertain. Per the germline V gene, CDR1 is MNHNS and CDR2 is SASEGT. Trimming removed 5 bases at V and 0 bases at J, with 5 bases between. The CDR3 has 13 amino acids. CDR3 sequence reads: CASSFASNQPQHF. The CDR3 nucleotides read TGTGCCAGCAGTTTCGCTAGCAATCAGCCCCAGCATTTT.

This chain connects TRBV6-1 to TRBJ2-3, with 10 bases identical to TRBD2. Unmatched junction bases numbered 6, after V lost 8 bases and J lost 4 bases. CDR3 length equals 14 residues. The germline V gene encodes CDR1 MNHNS and CDR2 SASEGT. CDR3 coding DNA: TGTGCCAGCTCAAGCGGGGGGGCCCCAGATACGCAGTATTTT. Translation: CASSSGGAPDTQYF.

The genes are TRBV5-1 and TRBJ1-1; 9 bases fit TRBD1. V trimming: 4 bases; J trimming: 4 bases; junction bases outside the gene matches: 8. CDR3 size: 15 residues. Germline values: CDR1 SGHRS, CDR2 YFSETQ. The CDR3 DNA follows: TGCGCCAGCAGCCCGGCGGGGGGACAGGGCACTGAAGCTTTCTTT. Its translation is CASSPAGGQGTEAFF.

The rearrangement links TRBV5-6 to TRBJ1-2; 10 bases are a match to TRBD1. The germline CDR1 and CDR2 sequences are SGHDT and YYEEEE. CDR3 size: 15 residues. The J segment lost 4 bases and the V segment lost 4 bases, leaving 7 bases of the junction unmatched. The CDR3 nucleotides read TGTGCCAGCAGCCTCGATGGGACAGGGGTCTATGGCTACACCTTC. Its protein product is CASSLDGTGVYGYTF.

This chain connects TRBV11-2 to TRBJ1-2; D might be TRBD1 (5 bases). With 5 bases removed from V and 4 bases from J, the gap between germline ends came to 23 bases. CDR1 is SGHAT, CDR2 FQNNGV, per germline. This CDR3 region has 17 residues. CDR3 residues: CASSPPPGQGIGYGYTF. CDR3 nucleotides: TGTGCCAGCAGCCCCCCGCCGGGGCAGGGAATTGGCTATGGCTACACCTTC.

This clone occurred a few times. CDR3 coding DNA: TGTGCCAGCAGTTGGACAGGGGTCACCGGGGAGCTGTTTTTT. Translating gives CASSWTGVTGELFF. The chain uses TRBV6-5 and TRBJ2-2; 9 bases match TRBD1. V was pared by 4 bases and J by 4 bases, with 1 base of the junction left unmatched. Germline-derived CDR1 and CDR2 are MNHEY and SVGAGI. This CDR3 contains 14 residues.

The chain is built from TRBV19 and TRBJ1-1; 7 bases align to TRBD1. Germline CDR1 and CDR2: LNHDA and SQIVND (reference sequence). The ends lost 6 bases at V and 2 bases at J; junction bases unmatched: 9. The CDR3 length is 15 residues. The DNA for the CDR3 is TGTGCCAGTAGCGGCGGACAGGTTATTAACACTGAAGCTTTCTTT. It encodes CASSGGQVINTEAFF.